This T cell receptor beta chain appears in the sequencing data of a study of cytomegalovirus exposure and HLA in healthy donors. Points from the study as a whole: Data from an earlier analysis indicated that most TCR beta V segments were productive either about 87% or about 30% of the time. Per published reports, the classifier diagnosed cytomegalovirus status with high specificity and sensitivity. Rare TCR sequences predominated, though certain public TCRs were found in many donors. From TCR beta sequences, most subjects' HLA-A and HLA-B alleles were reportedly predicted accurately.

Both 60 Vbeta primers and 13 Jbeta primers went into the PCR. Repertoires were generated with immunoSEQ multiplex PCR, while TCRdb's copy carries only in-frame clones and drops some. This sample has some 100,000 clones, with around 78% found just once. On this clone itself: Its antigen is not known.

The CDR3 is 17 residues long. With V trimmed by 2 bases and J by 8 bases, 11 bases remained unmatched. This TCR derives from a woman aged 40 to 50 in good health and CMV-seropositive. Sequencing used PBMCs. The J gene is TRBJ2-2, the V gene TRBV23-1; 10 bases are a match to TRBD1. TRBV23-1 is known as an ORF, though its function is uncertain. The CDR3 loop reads CASSQPRDRGSPGELFF. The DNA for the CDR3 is TGCGCCAGCAGTCAACCTCGGGACAGGGGATCCCCTGGGGAGCTGTTTTTT.